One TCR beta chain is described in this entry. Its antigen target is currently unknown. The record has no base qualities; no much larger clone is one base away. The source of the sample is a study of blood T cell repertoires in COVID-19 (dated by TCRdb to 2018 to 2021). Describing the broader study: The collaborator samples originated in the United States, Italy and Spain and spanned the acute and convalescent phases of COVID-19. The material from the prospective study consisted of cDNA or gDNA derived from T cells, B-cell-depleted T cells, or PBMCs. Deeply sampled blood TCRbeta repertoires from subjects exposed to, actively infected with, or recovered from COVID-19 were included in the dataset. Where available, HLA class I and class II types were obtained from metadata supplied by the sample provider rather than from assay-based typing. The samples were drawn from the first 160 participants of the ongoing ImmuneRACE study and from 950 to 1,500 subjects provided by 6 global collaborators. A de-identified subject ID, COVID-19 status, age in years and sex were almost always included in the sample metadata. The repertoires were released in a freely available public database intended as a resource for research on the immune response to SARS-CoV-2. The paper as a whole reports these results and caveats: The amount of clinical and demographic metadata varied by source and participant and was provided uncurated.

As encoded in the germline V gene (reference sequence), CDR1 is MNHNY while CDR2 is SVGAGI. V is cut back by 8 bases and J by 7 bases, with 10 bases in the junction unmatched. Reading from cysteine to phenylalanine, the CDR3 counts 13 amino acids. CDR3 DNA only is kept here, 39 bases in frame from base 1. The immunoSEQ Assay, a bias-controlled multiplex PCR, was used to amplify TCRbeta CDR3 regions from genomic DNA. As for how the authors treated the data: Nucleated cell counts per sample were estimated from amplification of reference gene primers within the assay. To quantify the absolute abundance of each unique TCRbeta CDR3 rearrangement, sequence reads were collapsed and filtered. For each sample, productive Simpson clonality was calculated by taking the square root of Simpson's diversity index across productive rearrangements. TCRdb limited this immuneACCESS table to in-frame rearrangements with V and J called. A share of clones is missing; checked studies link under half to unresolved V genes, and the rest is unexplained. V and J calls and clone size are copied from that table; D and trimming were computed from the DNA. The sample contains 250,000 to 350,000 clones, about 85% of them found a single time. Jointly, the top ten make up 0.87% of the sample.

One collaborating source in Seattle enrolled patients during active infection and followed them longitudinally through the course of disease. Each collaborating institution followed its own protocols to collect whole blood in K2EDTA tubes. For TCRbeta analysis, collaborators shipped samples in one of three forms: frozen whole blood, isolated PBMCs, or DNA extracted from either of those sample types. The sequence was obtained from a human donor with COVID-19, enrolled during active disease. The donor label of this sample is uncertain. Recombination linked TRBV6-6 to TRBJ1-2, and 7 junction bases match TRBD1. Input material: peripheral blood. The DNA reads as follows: TGTGCCAGCGCCTCTGAGGGGGCAGGTGGCTACACCTTC. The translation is CASASEGAGGYTF.